This T cell receptor beta chain was captured in a study of T cell responses to AZD1222 COVID-19 vaccine. For the study at large: Both about-4-week and about-12-week second-dose recipients were combined. Overall study findings and caveats: Spike as a whole was targeted by vaccine-associated CD4 TCRs, dominant at 160-218 and 743-854.

Clones were read by immunoSEQ multiplex PCR, and TCRdb kept only the in-frame ones, dropping some. The repertoire consists of roughly 100,000 clones, with 85% to 95% occurring once and the leading ten covering 5%. On this clone itself: Its antigen is not known.

The germline V gene has CDR1 SEHNR and CDR2 FQNEAQ (reference sequence). This CDR3 has 12 residues. J lost 10 bases, V lost 5 bases, and 5 bases had no gene match. The V gene is TRBV7-9, the J gene TRBJ1-1; 9 nucleotides line up with TRBD1. The TCR comes from an adult in good health. The material was peripheral blood, obtained on day 0 of AZD1222 vaccination. The CDR3 DNA follows: TGTGCCAGCAGCCGGACAGGGGAGCTAGCTTTCTTT. As protein: CASSRTGELAFF. Together with reference TRBV7-9 and TRBJ1-1, the CDR3 gives the full variable domain: DTGVSQNPRHKITKRGQNVTFRCDPISEHNRLYWYRQTLGQGPEFLTYFQNEAQLEKSRLLSDRFSAERPKGSFSTLEIQRTEQGDSAMYLCASSRTGELAFFGQGTRLTVV.